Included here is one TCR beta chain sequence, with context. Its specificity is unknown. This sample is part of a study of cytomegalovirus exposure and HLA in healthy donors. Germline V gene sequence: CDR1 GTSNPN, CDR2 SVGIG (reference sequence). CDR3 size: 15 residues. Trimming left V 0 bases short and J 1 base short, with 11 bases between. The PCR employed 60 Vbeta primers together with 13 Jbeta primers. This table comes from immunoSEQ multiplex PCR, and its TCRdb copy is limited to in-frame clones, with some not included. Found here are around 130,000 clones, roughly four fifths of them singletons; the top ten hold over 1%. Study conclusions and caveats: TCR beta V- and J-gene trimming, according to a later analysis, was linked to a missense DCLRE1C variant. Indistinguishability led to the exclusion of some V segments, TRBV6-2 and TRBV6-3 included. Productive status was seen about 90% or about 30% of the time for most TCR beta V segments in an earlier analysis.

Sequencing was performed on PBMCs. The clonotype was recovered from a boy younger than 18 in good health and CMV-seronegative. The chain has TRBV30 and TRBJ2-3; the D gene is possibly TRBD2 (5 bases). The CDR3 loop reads CAWSVTRMGTDTQYF. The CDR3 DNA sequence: TGTGCCTGGAGTGTAACTAGAATGGGCACAGATACGCAGTATTTT.